The T cell receptor (beta chain) described here comes from a study of T cell repertoires in cytomegalovirus infection. Study as a whole: Recently described HLA-C-restricted plus well-studied HLA-B-restricted CMV epitopes were used.

TCRdb re-derived calls from the reads in MiXCR, one entry per CDR3 protein. This repertoire shows roughly 110,000 distinct CDR3 sequences, around 30% found once; its top ten account for about 40%. This clonotype showed up many times. Its cognate antigen is unknown. CDR1 MNHEY and CDR2 SVGAGI come from the germline V gene. The CDR3 runs to 18 residues. Trimming at V came to 0 bases and at J to 2 bases, leaving 10 bases not matched to a gene. The sequencing here drew on CD8+ T cells from cultured PBMCs, taken from culture after CMV antigen stimulation. The chain has TRBV6-5 and TRBJ2-5, with TRBD1 matching 9 bases. This TCR came from a human donor in good health (CMV status not recorded). Some clones in this sample may be carry-over from other donors' samples. CDR3 nucleotides: TGTGCCAGCAGTTACTCACCCCGGACAGGGGCGATACAAGAGACCCAGTACTTC. Translated, it gives CASSYSPRTGAIQETQYF.